Only a few counts were recorded for the clone carrying this T cell receptor (beta chain). The V end was cut by 1 base, the J end by 1 base, with 14 bases between. The CDR3 consists of 17 residues. CDR1 is MGHRA and CDR2 is YSYEKL in the germline V gene. These data belong to a study of patients and donors after allogeneic stem cell transplantation. A single record per CDR3 protein comes from TCRdb applying MiXCR to the RT-PCR reads. Of approximately 200,000 distinct CDR3 sequences listed, approximately 14% are singletons. The sequenced sample consisted of blood, either unsorted or a sorted T cell fraction (not recorded which). V is TRBV4-1 and J is TRBJ1-5; D uncertain. The clonotype comes from a human donor who was either an allogeneic HSCT recipient or a stem cell or donor lymphocyte infusion donor (not recorded which). It is not recorded whose cells these are; they may come from a transplant donor. This chain's CDR3 is CASSQGSAGSSNQPQHF. The CDR3 DNA reads TGCGCCAGCAGCCAAGGATCAGCAGGATCGAGCAATCAGCCCCAGCATTTT.